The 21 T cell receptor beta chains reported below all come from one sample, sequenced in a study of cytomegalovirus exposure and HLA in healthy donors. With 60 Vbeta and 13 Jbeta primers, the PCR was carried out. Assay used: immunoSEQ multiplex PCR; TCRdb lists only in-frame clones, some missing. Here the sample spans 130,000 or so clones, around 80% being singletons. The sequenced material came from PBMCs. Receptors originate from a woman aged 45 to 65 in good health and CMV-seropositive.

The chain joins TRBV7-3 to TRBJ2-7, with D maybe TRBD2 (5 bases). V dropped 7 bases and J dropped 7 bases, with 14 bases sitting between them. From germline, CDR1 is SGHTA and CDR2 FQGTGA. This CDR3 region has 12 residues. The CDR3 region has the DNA TGTGCCAGCACCTCCCGCCGGGGAGAGCAGTACTTC. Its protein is CASTSRRGEQYF.

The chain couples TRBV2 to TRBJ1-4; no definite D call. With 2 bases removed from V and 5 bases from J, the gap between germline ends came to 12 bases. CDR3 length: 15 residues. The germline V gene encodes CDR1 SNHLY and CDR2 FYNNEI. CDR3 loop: CASSERGLGNEKLFF. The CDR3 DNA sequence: TGTGCCAGCAGTGAACGAGGACTCGGAAATGAAAAACTGTTTTTT.

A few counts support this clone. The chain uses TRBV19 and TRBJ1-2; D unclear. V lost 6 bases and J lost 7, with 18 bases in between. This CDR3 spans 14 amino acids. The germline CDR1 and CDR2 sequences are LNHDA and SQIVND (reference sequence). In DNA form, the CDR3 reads TGTGCCAGTAGCCCGGGCGGGCCTCCTGGTGGCTACACCTTC. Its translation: CASSPGGPPGGYTF.

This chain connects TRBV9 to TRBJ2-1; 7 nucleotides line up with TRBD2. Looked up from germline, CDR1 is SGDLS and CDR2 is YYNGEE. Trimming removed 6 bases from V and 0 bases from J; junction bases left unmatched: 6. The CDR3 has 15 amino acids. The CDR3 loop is CASNPSGSSYNEQFF. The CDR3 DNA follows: TGTGCCAGCAACCCTAGCGGTAGCTCCTACAATGAGCAGTTCTTC.

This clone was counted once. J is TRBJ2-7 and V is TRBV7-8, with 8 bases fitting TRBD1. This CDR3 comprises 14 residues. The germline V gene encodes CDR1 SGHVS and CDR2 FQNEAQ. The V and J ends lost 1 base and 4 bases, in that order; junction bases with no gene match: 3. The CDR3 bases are TGTGCCAGCAGCTTAGGACAGGGGTGGTACGAGCAGTACTTC. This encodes CASSLGQGWYEQYF.

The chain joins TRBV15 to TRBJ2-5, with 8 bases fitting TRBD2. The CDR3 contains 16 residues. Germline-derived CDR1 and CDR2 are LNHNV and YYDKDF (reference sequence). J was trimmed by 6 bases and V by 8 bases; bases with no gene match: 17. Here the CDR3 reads CATPLSGGRPRKTQYF. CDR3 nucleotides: TGTGCCACCCCCCTCTCTGGCGGGAGGCCTCGGAAGACCCAGTACTTC.

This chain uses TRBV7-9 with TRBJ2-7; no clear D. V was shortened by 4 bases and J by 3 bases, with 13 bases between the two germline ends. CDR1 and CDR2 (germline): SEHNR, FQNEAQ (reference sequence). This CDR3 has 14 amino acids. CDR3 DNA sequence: TGTGCCAGCAGCTCCGCCAGGCTCTACTACGAGCAGTACTTC. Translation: CASSSARLYYEQYF.

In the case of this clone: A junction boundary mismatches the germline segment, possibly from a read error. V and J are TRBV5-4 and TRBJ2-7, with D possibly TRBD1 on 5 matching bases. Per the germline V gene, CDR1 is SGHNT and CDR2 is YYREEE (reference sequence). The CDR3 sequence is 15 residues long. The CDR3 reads CASSLGGAAIFSLDF. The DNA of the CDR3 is TGTGCCAGCAGCTTGGGGGGCGCAGCCATCTTCTCCCTCGACTTC.

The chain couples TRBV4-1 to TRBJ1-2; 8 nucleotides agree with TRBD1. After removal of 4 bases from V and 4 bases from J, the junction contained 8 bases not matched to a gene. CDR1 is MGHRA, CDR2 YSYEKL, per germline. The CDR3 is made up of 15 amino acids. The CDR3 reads CASSPDRGVVYGYTF. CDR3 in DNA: TGCGCCAGCAGCCCCGACAGGGGCGTAGTCTATGGCTACACCTTC.

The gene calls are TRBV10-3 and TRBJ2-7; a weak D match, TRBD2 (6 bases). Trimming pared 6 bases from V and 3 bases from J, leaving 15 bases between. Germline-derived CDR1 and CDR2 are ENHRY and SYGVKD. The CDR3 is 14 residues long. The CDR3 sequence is CAIRSMGGHYEQYF. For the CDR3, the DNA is TGTGCCATCAGAAGCATGGGGGGTCACTACGAGCAGTACTTC.

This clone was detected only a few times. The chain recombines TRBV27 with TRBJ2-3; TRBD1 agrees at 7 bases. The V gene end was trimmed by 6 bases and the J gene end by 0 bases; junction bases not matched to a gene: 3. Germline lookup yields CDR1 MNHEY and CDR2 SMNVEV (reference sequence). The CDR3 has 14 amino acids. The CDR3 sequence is CASRLTGSTDTQYF. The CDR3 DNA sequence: TGTGCCAGCAGGTTGACAGGGAGCACAGATACGCAGTATTTT.

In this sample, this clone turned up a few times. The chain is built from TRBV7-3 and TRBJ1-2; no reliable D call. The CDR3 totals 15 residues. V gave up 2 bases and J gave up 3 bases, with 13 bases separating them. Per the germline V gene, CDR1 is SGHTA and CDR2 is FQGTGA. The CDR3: CASSLSISVHYGYTF. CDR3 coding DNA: TGTGCCAGCAGCTTATCAATTAGCGTTCACTATGGCTACACCTTC.

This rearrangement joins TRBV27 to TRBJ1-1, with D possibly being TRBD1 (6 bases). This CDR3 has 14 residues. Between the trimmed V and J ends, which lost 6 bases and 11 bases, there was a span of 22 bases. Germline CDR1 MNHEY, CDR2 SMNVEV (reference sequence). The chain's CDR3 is CASSYRVGTRLAFF. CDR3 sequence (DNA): TGTGCCAGCAGCTACAGGGTGGGCACGAGATTGGCTTTCTTT.

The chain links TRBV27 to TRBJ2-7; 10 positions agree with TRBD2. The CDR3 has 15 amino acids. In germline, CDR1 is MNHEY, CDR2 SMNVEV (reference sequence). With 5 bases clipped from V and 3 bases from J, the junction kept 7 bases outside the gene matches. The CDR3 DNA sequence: TGTGCCAGCAGTCCCTGGACTAGCGGTAACTACGAGCAGTACTTC. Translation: CASSPWTSGNYEQYF.

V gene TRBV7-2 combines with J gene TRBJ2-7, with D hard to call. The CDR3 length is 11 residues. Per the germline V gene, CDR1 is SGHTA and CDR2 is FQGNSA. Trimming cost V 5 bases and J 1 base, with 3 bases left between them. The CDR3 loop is CASSASYEQYF. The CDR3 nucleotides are TGTGCCAGCAGCGCGTCCTACGAGCAGTACTTC. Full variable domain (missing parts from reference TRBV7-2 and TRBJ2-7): GAGVSQSPSNKVTEKGKDVELRCDPISGHTALYWYRQSLGQGLEFLIYFQGNSAPDKSGLPSDRFSAERTGGSVSTLTIQRTQQEDSAVYLCASSASYEQYFGPGTRLTVT.

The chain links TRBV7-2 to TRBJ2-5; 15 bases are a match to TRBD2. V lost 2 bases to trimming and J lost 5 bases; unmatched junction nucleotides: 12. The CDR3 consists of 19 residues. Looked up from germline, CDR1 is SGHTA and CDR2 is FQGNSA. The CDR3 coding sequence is TGTGCCAGCAGCTTATTGGGACTAGCGGGAGGCCCCTCGTGGGAGACCCAGTACTTC. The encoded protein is CASSLLGLAGGPSWETQYF.

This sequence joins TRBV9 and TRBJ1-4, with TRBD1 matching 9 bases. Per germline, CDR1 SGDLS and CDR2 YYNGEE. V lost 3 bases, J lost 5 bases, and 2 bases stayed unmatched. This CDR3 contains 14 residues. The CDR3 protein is CASSAGTGNEKLFF. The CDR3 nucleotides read TGTGCCAGCAGCGCAGGGACAGGGAATGAAAAACTGTTTTTT.

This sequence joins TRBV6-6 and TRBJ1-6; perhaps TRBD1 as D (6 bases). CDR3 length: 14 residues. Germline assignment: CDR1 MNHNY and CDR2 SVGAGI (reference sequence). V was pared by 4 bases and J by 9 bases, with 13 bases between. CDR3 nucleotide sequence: TGTGCCAGCAGTTCCCCAGGGGTTAGTTCACCCCTCCACTTT. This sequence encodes CASSSPGVSSPLHF.

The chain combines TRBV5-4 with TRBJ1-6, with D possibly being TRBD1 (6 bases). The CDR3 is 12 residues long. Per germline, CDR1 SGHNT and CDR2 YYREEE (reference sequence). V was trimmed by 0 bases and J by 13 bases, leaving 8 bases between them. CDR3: CASSLEQGPLHF. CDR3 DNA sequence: TGTGCCAGCAGCTTGGAGCAGGGGCCCCTCCACTTT.

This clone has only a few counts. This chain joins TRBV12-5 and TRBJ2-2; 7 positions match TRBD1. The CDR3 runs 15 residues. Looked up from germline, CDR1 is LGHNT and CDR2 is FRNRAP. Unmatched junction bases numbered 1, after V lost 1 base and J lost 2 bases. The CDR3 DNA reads TGTGCTAGTGGTTTGGGACAGGGTAACACCGGGGAGCTGTTTTTT. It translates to CASGLGQGNTGELFF.

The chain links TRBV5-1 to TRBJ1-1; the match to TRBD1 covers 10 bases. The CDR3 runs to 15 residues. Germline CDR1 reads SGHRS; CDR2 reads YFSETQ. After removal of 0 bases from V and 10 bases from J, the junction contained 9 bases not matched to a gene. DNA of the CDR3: TGCGCCAGCAGCTTGGCCTCGGGACAGGGGTGTACAGCTTTCTTT. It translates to CASSLASGQGCTAFF. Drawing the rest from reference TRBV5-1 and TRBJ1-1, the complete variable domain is KAGVTQTPRYLIKTRGQQVTLSCSPISGHRSVSWYQQTPGQGLQFLFEYFSETQRNKGNFPGRFSGRQFSNSRSEMNVSTLELGDSALYLCASSLASGQGCTAFFGQGTRLTVV.